This T cell receptor beta chain was sequenced in a study of OX40 agonist ivuxolimab in advanced cancers. The overall study: Ivuxolimab is an agonistic anti-OX40 (CD134) antibody, and patients were treated with it. Every 2 weeks, ivuxolimab was infused into the patients intravenously at between 0.01 and 10 mg/kg. In three patients, partial responses were observed, one with hepatocellular carcinoma and two with cutaneous melanoma. General study results and limits: Patients with a partial response at 0.1-3.0 mg/kg had among the lowest clonal expansion.

Method: immunoSEQ multiplex PCR; TCRdb's copy keeps in-frame clones and lacks some. The sample consists of around 59,000 clones, 89% of them appearing once. The CDR3 has 11 residues. V lost 3 bases, J lost 5 bases, and 7 bases lay in between. In germline, CDR1 is SQVTM, CDR2 ANQGSEA. Points on this clone: Its antigen remains unidentified.

The sample was CD4+ or CD8+ T cells sorted from blood, taken in a trial of the OX40 agonist ivuxolimab. The TCR originated in an adult with an advanced solid tumor such as melanoma, head and neck, liver or kidney cancer. The chain recombines TRBV29-1 with TRBJ1-1, with D unclear. The CDR3 sequence is CSVDRGTEAFF. CDR3 in DNA: TGCAGCGTTGATCGGGGTACTGAAGCTTTCTTT.